Below, 10 T cell receptor beta chains from the same sample are listed, as sequenced in a study of cytotoxic CD8 clonotypes in ibrutinib-treated CLL (dated by TCRdb to the early 2020s). Libraries were made using the immunoSEQ multiplex PCR assay. TCRdb mirrors the immuneACCESS table, restricted to in-frame sequences. Some clones are absent from its copies; in checked studies, under half trace to an unresolved V gene, and the reason for the others is unknown. This sample has about 200,000 clones in its table, and roughly three quarters of those were observed once. In total, the top ten clones hold around 5.9% of the sample. Sample time point, as interpreted from the label and publication: roughly 12 months on ibrutinib. Sequences were derived from PBMCs, sampled after 12 months of ibrutinib treatment. These receptors all come from a human donor with chronic lymphocytic leukemia.

The table lists this clone with a few counts. The gene calls are TRBV5-4 and TRBJ2-5, with 9 bases fitting TRBD1. Trimming cost V 7 bases and J 4 bases; bases outside gene matches: 5. The CDR3 has 13 residues. Looked up from germline, CDR1 is SGHNT and CDR2 is YYREEE (reference sequence). CDR3 region: CASGTTGGETQYF. Written as DNA, the CDR3 is TGTGCCAGCGGGACGACAGGGGGAGAGACCCAGTACTTC.

This chain links TRBV5-1 with TRBJ1-4; 9 bases are a match to TRBD1. Germline lookup yields CDR1 SGHRS and CDR2 YFSETQ. This CDR3 contains 15 residues. The trim removed 4 bases at V and 5 bases at J, leaving 6 bases unmatched. CDR3 protein: CASSEPGTGNEKLFF. For the CDR3, the DNA is TGCGCCAGCAGCGAACCCGGGACAGGGAATGAAAAACTGTTTTTT.

This chain joins TRBV6-5 and TRBJ1-4; 9 nucleotides match TRBD1. Germline CDR1 is MNHEY and CDR2 is SVGAGI. CDR3 size: 15 residues. Trimming took 6 bases from V and 7 from J; bases not matched to a gene: 9. In nucleotides, the CDR3 is TGTGCCAGCAGCCCTCGGACAGGGGCGACTGAAAAACTGTTTTTT. Translating gives CASSPRTGATEKLFF.

This clone showed up just a few times. Written as DNA, the CDR3 is TGTGCCAGCAGCTTGTTTCCGGCTAACTATGGCTACACCTTC. Protein sequence: CASSLFPANYGYTF. The chain has TRBV5-6 and TRBJ1-2; no firm D call. Germline V CDR1 and CDR2: SGHDT, YYEEEE. The length of the CDR3 is 14 residues. The V end lost 1 base, the J end lost 0 bases, and 7 bases lay between the germline ends.

With regard to this clone: Other DNA sequences in this specimen translate into the identical CDR3. The chain is built from TRBV27 and TRBJ1-2, with D tentatively TRBD1 (5 bases). The CDR3 covers 13 residues. V lost 2 bases, J lost 2 bases, and 6 bases lay in between. From germline, CDR1 is MNHEY and CDR2 SMNVEV (reference sequence). CDR3 sequence reads: CASSLTGNYGYTF. The CDR3 bases are TGTGCCAGCAGTTTAACAGGAAACTATGGCTACACCTTC.

The J gene is TRBJ2-1, the V gene TRBV5-6, with 7 bases aligning to TRBD1. Per germline, CDR1 SGHDT and CDR2 YYEEEE. CDR3 length equals 12 residues. Trimming removed 4 bases from V and 8 bases from J; junction bases left unmatched: 3. The CDR3 reads CASSVQGYEQFF. The CDR3 nucleotides are TGTGCCAGCAGCGTACAGGGGTATGAGCAGTTCTTC.

The chain combines TRBV29-1 with TRBJ1-1; no firm D call. The V end lost 7 bases, the J end lost 7 bases, and 13 bases lay between the germline ends. The CDR3 has 11 amino acids. Looked up from germline, CDR1 is SQVTM and CDR2 is ANQGSEA. CDR3 amino acids: CSAGPVDEAFF. CDR3 sequence (DNA): TGCAGCGCGGGTCCCGTTGATGAAGCTTTCTTT.

This chain uses TRBV7-3 with TRBJ1-1, with D uncertain. Deletions cut 10 bases from V and 1 base from J, with 13 bases between. Germline V gene data show CDR1 as SGHTA and CDR2 as FQGTGA. The CDR3 runs to 13 residues. The CDR3: CATSLQPNTEAFF. CDR3 DNA sequence: TGTGCCACCAGTTTACAGCCGAACACTGAAGCTTTCTTT.

This chain links TRBV11-2 with TRBJ1-5; D perhaps matches TRBD1 (6 bases). Germline V gene lookup returns CDR1 SGHAT and CDR2 FQNNGV. Trimming cost V 5 bases and J 5 bases, with 16 bases left between them. This CDR3 contains 15 residues. The CDR3 protein is CASSPSGTQHQPQHF. The CDR3 DNA is TGTGCCAGCAGCCCGTCCGGGACACAACATCAGCCCCAGCATTTT.

The chain employs TRBV15 and TRBJ2-6; D is perhaps TRBD1 (5 bases). V lost 0 bases and J 1 base, leaving 13 bases between the germline ends. Germline V gives CDR1 LNHNV, CDR2 YYDKDF (reference sequence). The CDR3 runs to 18 residues. The CDR3 DNA sequence: TGTGCCACCAGCAGAGAATCAGGGTTCCGGTCTGGGGCCAACGTCCTGACTTTC. It yields the protein CATSRESGFRSGANVLTF.